These 31 T cell receptor beta chains were all obtained from the same sample, sequenced in a study of cytomegalovirus exposure and HLA in healthy donors. Generated by immunoSEQ multiplex PCR, the TCRdb table keeps only in-frame clones and is missing some. Of 90,000 to 100,000 clones listed, roughly 90% are singletons. Input material: PBMCs. The receptor set was obtained from a man in his late teens or twenties in good health and CMV-seropositive.

The rearrangement joins TRBV28 to TRBJ2-7; TRBD2 matches 13 bases. CDR1 and CDR2 (germline): MDHEN, SYDVKM. This CDR3 has 15 residues. V shed 2 bases, J shed 7 bases, and the junction held 5 bases outside the gene matches. The CDR3 is CASSLPLAGGREQYF. For the CDR3, the DNA is TGTGCCAGCAGTTTACCACTAGCGGGAGGGCGGGAGCAGTACTTC.

The count of this clone is one. The chain couples TRBV13 to TRBJ2-5; 14 bases align to TRBD2. V shed 5 bases and J 2 bases; nucleotides not matched to a gene: 10. Germline loops: CDR1 PRHDT, CDR2 FYEKMQ (reference sequence). This CDR3 has 18 amino acids. This CDR3 reads CASSARPGLAGEQETQYF. The CDR3 region has the DNA TGTGCCAGCAGCGCACGACCGGGACTAGCGGGGGAGCAAGAGACCCAGTACTTC.

For the CDR3, the DNA is TGTGCCAGCAGCCGAACAGGGATTATTACTAATGAAAAACTGTTTTTT. It yields the protein CASSRTGIITNEKLFF. This chain joins TRBV7-8 and TRBJ1-4; TRBD1 is a possible D gene (6 bases). V lost 5 bases, J lost 2 bases, and 15 bases lay in between. This CDR3 spans 16 amino acids. Germline V gene sequence: CDR1 SGHVS, CDR2 FQNEAQ.

This clone was counted a single time. This rearrangement joins TRBV28 to TRBJ1-4, with 7 nucleotides matching TRBD1. Losses at the gene ends were 1 base for V and 0 bases for J; bases not matched to a gene: 5. In germline, CDR1 is MDHEN, CDR2 SYDVKM. The CDR3 sequence is 17 residues long. The CDR3 here is CASSLLTGIPTNEKLFF. CDR3 coding DNA: TGTGCCAGCAGTTTATTGACAGGGATCCCAACTAATGAAAAACTGTTTTTT. Full variable domain (missing parts from reference TRBV28 and TRBJ1-4): DVKVTQSSRYLVKRTGEKVFLECVQDMDHENMFWYRQDPGLGLRLIYFSYDVKMKEKGDIPEGYSVSREKKERFSLILESASTNQTSMYLCASSLLTGIPTNEKLFFGSGTQLSVL.

This rearrangement joins TRBV28 to TRBJ2-5, with 7 bases identical to TRBD1. The CDR3 consists of 15 residues. The junction had 3 bases not matched to a gene; V was cut back by 2 bases and J by 0 bases. The germline gives CDR1 MDHEN, CDR2 SYDVKM. The CDR3 reads CASSLVGQYQETQYF. CDR3 in DNA: TGTGCCAGCAGTTTAGTGGGACAGTACCAAGAGACCCAGTACTTC. Complete variable domain (other parts from reference TRBV28 and TRBJ2-5): DVKVTQSSRYLVKRTGEKVFLECVQDMDHENMFWYRQDPGLGLRLIYFSYDVKMKEKGDIPEGYSVSREKKERFSLILESASTNQTSMYLCASSLVGQYQETQYFGPGTRLLVL.

The chain links TRBV29-1 to TRBJ2-2, with D tentatively TRBD1 (6 bases). The CDR3 totals 15 residues. Germline V lookup: CDR1 SQVTM, CDR2 ANQGSEA. V was trimmed by 6 bases and J by 0 bases, leaving 14 bases between them. The CDR3 DNA is TGCAGCGTCCGATCAGGGGTAGCGAACACCGGGGAGCTGTTTTTT. As protein: CSVRSGVANTGELFF.

This sequence joins TRBV2 and TRBJ2-3; the match to TRBD1 covers 7 bases. From germline, CDR1 is SNHLY and CDR2 FYNNEI. The J segment lost 0 bases and the V segment lost 8 bases, leaving 5 bases of the junction unmatched. This CDR3 has 14 amino acids. The CDR3 DNA reads TGTGCCAGCTTACCGGGACAGAGCACAGATACGCAGTATTTT. Translation: CASLPGQSTDTQYF.

The sample holds many counts of this clone. The genes are TRBV9 and TRBJ1-6, with D possibly being TRBD1 (6 bases). CDR1 is SGDLS, CDR2 YYNGEE, per germline. The CDR3 length is 15 residues. The V gene lost 1 base and the J gene lost 5 bases, with 10 bases spanning the gap. In DNA form, the CDR3 reads TGTGCCAGCAGCGTACAGGGACAAGATAATTCACCCCTCCACTTT. This encodes CASSVQGQDNSPLHF.

CDR3 residues: CASSEVGGRGPQHF. CDR3 coding DNA: TGTGCCAGCAGTGAAGTCGGAGGACGCGGGCCCCAGCATTTT. This chain links TRBV6-1 with TRBJ1-5; D call uncertain. In germline, CDR1 is MNHNS, CDR2 SASEGT. CDR3 size: 14 residues. Trimming left V 1 base short and J 9 bases short, with 13 bases between.

CDR3 nucleotides: TGTGCCAGCAGCGCGGGACTAGCGGGAGTTGGCGGGGAGCTGTTTTTT. This encodes CASSAGLAGVGGELFF. The J gene is TRBJ2-2, the V gene TRBV9, with 14 bases that match TRBD2. V shed 3 bases and J 7 bases; nucleotides not matched to a gene: 5. The CDR3 extends over 16 amino acids. Per the germline V gene, CDR1 is SGDLS and CDR2 is YYNGEE.

The chain links TRBV6-5 to TRBJ1-3; D ambiguous. CDR3 length equals 13 residues. The germline V and J ends were trimmed by 8 bases and 1 base, with 9 bases remaining between them. Germline V CDR1 and CDR2: MNHEY, SVGAGI. The CDR3 loop is CASQAFSGNTIYF. In DNA form, the CDR3 reads TGTGCCAGCCAAGCCTTTTCTGGAAACACCATATATTTT.

The rearrangement joins TRBV6-5 to TRBJ2-7, with 8 bases matching TRBD1. With V trimmed by 4 bases and J by 5 bases, 13 bases remained unmatched. The CDR3 contains 16 residues. CDR1 and CDR2 from the germline V gene are MNHEY and SVGAGI. The CDR3 loop reads CASSLGQAHRGNEQYF. CDR3 in DNA: TGTGCCAGCAGTTTGGGACAGGCTCACCGCGGGAACGAGCAGTACTTC.

This chain links TRBV5-1 with TRBJ2-3; 7 nucleotides line up with TRBD2. Germline V CDR1 and CDR2: SGHRS, YFSETQ. The CDR3 is 16 amino acids. V dropped 3 bases and J dropped 0; count of bases not matched to a gene: 7. CDR3 amino acids: CASSSGTNPSTDTQYF. CDR3 in DNA: TGCGCCAGCAGCTCCGGGACTAATCCTAGCACAGATACGCAGTATTTT.

The rearrangement links TRBV19 to TRBJ2-1; 9 bases line up with TRBD1. The germline gives CDR1 LNHDA, CDR2 SQIVND (reference sequence). The ends lost 4 bases at V and 5 bases at J; junction bases unmatched: 3. The CDR3 totals 14 residues. The CDR3 region has the DNA TGTGCCAGTAGTAGAAGGACAGGGGACAATGAGCAGTTCTTC. Protein product: CASSRRTGDNEQFF. Full variable domain (outside the CDR3, taken from reference TRBV19 and TRBJ2-1): DGGITQSPKYLFRKEGQNVTLSCEQNLNHDAMYWYRQDPGQGLRLIYYSQIVNDFQKGDIAEGYSVSREKKESFPLTVTSAQKNPTAFYLCASSRRTGDNEQFFGPGTRLTVL.

The CDR3 DNA reads as TGTGCCAGCAGCCCCCAGACCCGGGTGTCCTCCTACAATGAGCAGTTCTTC. It encodes CASSPQTRVSSYNEQFF. The rearrangement links TRBV4-2 to TRBJ2-1; D gene ambiguous. The V end lost 4 bases, the J end lost 0 bases, and 16 bases lay between the germline ends. The CDR3 runs 17 residues. In germline, CDR1 is LGHNA, CDR2 YNFKEQ.

This sequence joins TRBV2 and TRBJ2-3; 7 bases map to TRBD1. Trimming cost V 4 bases and J 3 bases; bases outside gene matches: 1. The CDR3 has 13 residues. Germline assignment: CDR1 SNHLY and CDR2 FYNNEI. This CDR3 is CASSVGQTDTQYF. The CDR3 DNA reads as TGTGCCAGCAGTGTGGGACAGACAGATACGCAGTATTTT.

The V and J genes are TRBV7-6 and TRBJ2-1, with TRBD2 as a possible D gene (6 bases). CDR1 and CDR2 (germline): SGHVS, FNYEAQ. The CDR3 extends over 16 amino acids. Trimming removed 2 bases from V and 7 bases from J, with 18 bases in between. The CDR3 reads CASSLREPGVGNEQFF. In DNA form, the CDR3 reads TGTGCCAGCAGCTTACGAGAACCGGGAGTAGGAAATGAGCAGTTCTTC.

The chain recombines TRBV9 with TRBJ2-7, with TRBD2 matching 7 bases. In germline, CDR1 is SGDLS, CDR2 YYNGEE. The ends lost 0 bases at V and 4 bases at J; junction bases unmatched: 7. The CDR3 is 15 residues long. The CDR3 coding sequence is TGTGCCAGCAGCGTAGGTGGACGCGGGGGTTACGAGCAGTACTTC. As protein: CASSVGGRGGYEQYF. The whole variable domain, remainder taken from reference TRBV9 and TRBJ2-7, is DSGVTQTPKHLITATGQRVTLRCSPRSGDLSVYWYQQSLDQGLQFLIQYYNGEERAKGNILERFSAQQFPDLHSELNLSSLELGDSALYFCASSVGGRGGYEQYFGPGTRLTVT.

This clone has only one observation. The chain carries TRBV25-1 and TRBJ2-5; weak D call: TRBD1 (5 bases). Germline V gives CDR1 MGHDK, CDR2 SYGVNS. Trimming removed 2 bases at V and 5 bases at J, with 12 bases between. The CDR3 is made up of 14 amino acids. CDR3 nucleotides: TGTGCCAGCAGTGAAAACAGGTTCACGGAGACCCAGTACTTC. Its translation is CASSENRFTETQYF.

This chain links TRBV11-3 with TRBJ1-2, with TRBD1 as a possible D gene (6 bases). V was pared by 3 bases and J by 4 bases, with 9 bases between. This CDR3 comprises 13 residues. The germline V gene has CDR1 SGHNT and CDR2 YENEEA. The CDR3 DNA reads TGTGCCAGCAGCTTGACAGGATTCTATGGCTACACCTTC. It yields the protein CASSLTGFYGYTF.

The rearrangement joins TRBV4-3 to TRBJ2-7, with D possibly matching TRBD1 (5 bases). Germline lookup yields CDR1 LGHNA and CDR2 YSLEER. This CDR3 contains 15 residues. Deletions cut 0 bases from V and 6 bases from J, with 15 bases between. In DNA, the CDR3 is TGCGCCAGCAGCCAAGATTCGTTTCAGGGTGCCGAGCAGTACTTC. It specifies CASSQDSFQGAEQYF.

The genes are TRBV7-3 and TRBJ2-3; a weak D match, TRBD1 (5 bases). The V and J ends lost 2 bases and 3 bases respectively, with 9 bases between them. Germline CDR1 is SGHTA and CDR2 is FQGTGA. CDR3 length: 14 residues. The CDR3 DNA reads TGTGCCAGCAGCTTAGTCCCAGGGACAGATACGCAGTATTTT. Translating gives CASSLVPGTDTQYF.

The chain links TRBV5-4 to TRBJ2-5, with 16 positions matching TRBD2. From germline, CDR1 is SGHNT and CDR2 YYREEE (reference sequence). After removal of 4 bases from V and 4 bases from J, the junction contained 7 bases not matched to a gene. The CDR3 consists of 17 residues. The CDR3 region has the DNA TGTGCCAGCAGCCAGGGACTAGCGGGGGGGGTAGCAGAGACCCAGTACTTC. It codes for CASSQGLAGGVAETQYF.

V gene TRBV7-9 combines with J gene TRBJ2-2, with a weak D call TRBD1 (5 bases). The CDR3 consists of 14 residues. Germline CDR1 SEHNR, CDR2 FQNEAQ (reference sequence). Trimming took off 2 bases at V and 6 bases at J, with 10 bases between the two ends. CDR3 DNA sequence: TGTGCCAGCAGCTTATTCTCAGGGCCCGGGGAGCTGTTTTTT. It codes for CASSLFSGPGELFF.

This clone appeared a single time. The V call is TRBV4-3, the J call TRBJ2-5; 13 nucleotides agree with TRBD2. CDR1 and CDR2 from the germline V gene are LGHNA and YSLEER. V lost 1 base to trimming and J lost 3 bases; unmatched junction nucleotides: 5. The CDR3 contains 17 residues. CDR3 residues: CASSQAAGLAGKETQYF. The CDR3 DNA reads as TGCGCCAGCAGCCAAGCGGCGGGACTAGCGGGGAAAGAGACCCAGTACTTC.

The chain couples TRBV2 to TRBJ2-1; 11 bases map to TRBD1. The CDR3 consists of 17 residues. J gave up 7 bases and V 0 bases, and 8 bases lay outside the gene matches. CDR1 and CDR2 (germline): SNHLY, FYNNEI. The CDR3 sequence: CASSEASGQGAPNEQFF. CDR3 nucleotide sequence: TGTGCCAGCAGTGAAGCTTCCGGACAGGGGGCGCCTAATGAGCAGTTCTTC.

This chain links TRBV19 with TRBJ1-5; 7 bases match TRBD1. J was trimmed by 4 bases and V by 6 bases; bases with no gene match: 6. There are 14 residues in the CDR3. Germline CDR1 is LNHDA and CDR2 is SQIVND (reference sequence). CDR3 sequence: CASRITGANQPQHF. The CDR3 region has the DNA TGTGCCAGTAGGATTACAGGGGCGAATCAGCCCCAGCATTTT.

The chain links TRBV2 to TRBJ2-7, with TRBD1 as a possible D gene (6 bases). Germline-derived CDR1 and CDR2 are SNHLY and FYNNEI. CDR3 length: 12 amino acids. Trimming took off 5 bases at V and 2 bases at J, with 7 bases between the two ends. CDR3 loop: CASSYRAYEQYF. CDR3 bases: TGTGCCAGCAGTTACAGGGCCTACGAGCAGTACTTC.

CDR3 sequence: CASSSGQGNGYTF. The CDR3 DNA reads as TGTGCCAGCAGTTCGGGACAGGGAAACGGCTACACCTTC. The rearrangement links TRBV28 to TRBJ1-2, with 9 nucleotides matching TRBD1. Germline-derived CDR1 and CDR2 are MDHEN and SYDVKM. The CDR3 contains 13 residues. With V trimmed by 4 bases and J by 8 bases, 5 bases remained unmatched.

The chain has TRBV29-1 and TRBJ2-7, with 10 nucleotides matching TRBD1. The CDR3 length is 15 residues. Unmatched junction bases numbered 5, after V lost 2 bases and J lost 1 base. CDR1 SQVTM and CDR2 ANQGSEA come from the germline V gene. This chain's CDR3 is CSVEQGTGVSYEQYF. CDR3 coding DNA: TGCAGCGTTGAACAAGGGACAGGGGTTTCCTACGAGCAGTACTTC.

The gene calls are TRBV29-1 and TRBJ2-7; the match to TRBD2 covers 9 bases. The germline V gene encodes CDR1 SQVTM and CDR2 ANQGSEA. This CDR3 spans 14 amino acids. V was pared by 4 bases and J by 2 bases, with 6 bases of the junction left unmatched. CDR3 bases: TGCAGCGTTGCAAGACCTAGCGGGACCTACGAGCAGTACTTC. Its protein is CSVARPSGTYEQYF.